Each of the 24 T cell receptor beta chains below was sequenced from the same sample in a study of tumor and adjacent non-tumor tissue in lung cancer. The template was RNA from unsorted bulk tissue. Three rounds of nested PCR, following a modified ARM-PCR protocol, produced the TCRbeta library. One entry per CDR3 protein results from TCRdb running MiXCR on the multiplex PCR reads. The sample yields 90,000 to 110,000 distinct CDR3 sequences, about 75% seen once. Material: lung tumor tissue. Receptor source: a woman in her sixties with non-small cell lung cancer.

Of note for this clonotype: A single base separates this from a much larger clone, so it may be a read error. Here the CDR3 DNA reads TGTGCCAGCAGCAAGGGACTAGCGGGACCCCAAGAGACCCAGTACTTC. It specifies CASSKGLAGPQETQYF. The gene calls are TRBV6-5 and TRBJ2-5, with TRBD2 identical over 13 bases. V lost 6 bases, J lost 1 base, and 5 bases stayed unmatched. Germline V lookup: CDR1 MNHEY, CDR2 SVGAGI. The CDR3 has 16 residues.

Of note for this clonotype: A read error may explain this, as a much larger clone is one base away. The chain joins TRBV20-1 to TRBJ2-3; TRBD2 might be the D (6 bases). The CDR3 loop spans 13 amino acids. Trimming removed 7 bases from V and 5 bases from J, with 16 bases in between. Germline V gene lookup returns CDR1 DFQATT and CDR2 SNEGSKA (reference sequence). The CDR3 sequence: CSDSGGAGDTQYF. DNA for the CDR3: TGCAGTGATAGCGGTGGGGCTGGAGATACGCAGTATTTT.

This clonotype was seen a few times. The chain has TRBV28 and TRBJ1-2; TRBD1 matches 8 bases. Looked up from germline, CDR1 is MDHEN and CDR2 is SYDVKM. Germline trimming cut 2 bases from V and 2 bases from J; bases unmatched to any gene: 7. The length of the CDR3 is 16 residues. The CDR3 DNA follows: TGTGCCAGCAGTTTACCTGGACAGGGCGGGAACTATGGCTACACCTTC. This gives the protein CASSLPGQGGNYGYTF.

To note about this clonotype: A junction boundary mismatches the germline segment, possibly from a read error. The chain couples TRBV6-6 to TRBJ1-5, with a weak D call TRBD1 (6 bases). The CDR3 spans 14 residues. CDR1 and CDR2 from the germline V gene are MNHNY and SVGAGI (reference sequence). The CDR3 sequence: CDSSQTDRTQPQHF. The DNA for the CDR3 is TGTGACAGCAGTCAGACAGACAGGACTCAGCCCCAGCACTTT.

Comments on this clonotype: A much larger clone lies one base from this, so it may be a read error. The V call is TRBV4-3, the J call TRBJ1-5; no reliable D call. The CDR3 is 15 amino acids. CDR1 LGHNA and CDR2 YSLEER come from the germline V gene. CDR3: CTSSQDRWANQPQHF. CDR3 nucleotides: TGCACCAGCAGCCAAGATAGGTGGGCAAATCAGCCCCAGCATTTT.

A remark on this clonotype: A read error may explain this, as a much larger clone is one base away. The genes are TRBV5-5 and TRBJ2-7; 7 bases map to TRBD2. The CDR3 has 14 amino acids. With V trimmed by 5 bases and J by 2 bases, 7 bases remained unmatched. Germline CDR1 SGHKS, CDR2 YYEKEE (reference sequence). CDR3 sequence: CASRNWGGTYEQYF. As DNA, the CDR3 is TGTGCCAGCAGAAACTGGGGAGGGACCTACGAGCAGTACTTC.

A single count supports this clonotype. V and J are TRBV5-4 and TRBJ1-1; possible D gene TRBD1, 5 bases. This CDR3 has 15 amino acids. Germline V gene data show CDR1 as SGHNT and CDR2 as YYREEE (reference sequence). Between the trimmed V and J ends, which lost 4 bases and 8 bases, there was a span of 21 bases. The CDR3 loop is CASSPRGEGITEAFF. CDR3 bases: TGTGCCAGCAGCCCCCGGGGGGAAGGGATCACCGAAGCTTTCTTT.

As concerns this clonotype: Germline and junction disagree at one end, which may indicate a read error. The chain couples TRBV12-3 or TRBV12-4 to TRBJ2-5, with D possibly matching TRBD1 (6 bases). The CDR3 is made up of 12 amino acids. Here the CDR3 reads CTSSDQGETQYF. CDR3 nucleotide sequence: TGTACCAGCAGCGACCAGGGGGAGACCCAGTACTTC.

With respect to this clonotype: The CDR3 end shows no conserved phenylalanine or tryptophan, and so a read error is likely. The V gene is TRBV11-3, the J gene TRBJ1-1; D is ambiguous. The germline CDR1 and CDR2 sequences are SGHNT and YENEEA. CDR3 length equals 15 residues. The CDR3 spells CASNLDSGRDTEAFL. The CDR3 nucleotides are TGTGCCAGCAACTTAGATTCGGGGAGAGACACTGAAGCTTTCCTT.

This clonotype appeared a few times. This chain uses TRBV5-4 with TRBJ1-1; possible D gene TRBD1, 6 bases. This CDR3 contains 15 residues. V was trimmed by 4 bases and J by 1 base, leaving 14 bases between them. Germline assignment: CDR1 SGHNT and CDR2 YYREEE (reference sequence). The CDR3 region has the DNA TGTGCCAGCAGCGGCACAGGGAATCGGAACACTGAAGCTTTCTTT. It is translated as CASSGTGNRNTEAFF.

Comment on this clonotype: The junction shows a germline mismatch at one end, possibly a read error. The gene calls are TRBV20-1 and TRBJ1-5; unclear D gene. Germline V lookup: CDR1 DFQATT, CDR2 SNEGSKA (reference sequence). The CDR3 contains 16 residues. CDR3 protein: CSAREEGLGSNEPQHF. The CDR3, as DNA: TGCAGTGCTAGAGAGGAGGGATTAGGAAGCAATGAGCCACAGCATTTT.

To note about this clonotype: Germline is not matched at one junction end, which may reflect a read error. The CDR3 loop reads CASSSQGAHYGYTF. CDR3 sequence (DNA): TGTGCTAGCAGCTCACAGGGCGCGCACTATGGCTACACCTTC. The J gene is TRBJ1-2, the V gene TRBV11-1; D perhaps matches TRBD1 (6 bases). CDR1 and CDR2 from the germline V gene are SGHAT and FQDESV (reference sequence). The CDR3 consists of 14 residues.

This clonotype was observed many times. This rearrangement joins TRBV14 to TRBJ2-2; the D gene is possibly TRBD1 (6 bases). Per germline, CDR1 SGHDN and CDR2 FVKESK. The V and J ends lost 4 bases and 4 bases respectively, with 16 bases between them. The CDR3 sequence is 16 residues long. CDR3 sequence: CASSPLTGFTTGELFF. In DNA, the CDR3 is TGTGCCAGCAGCCCCCTCACAGGGTTTACCACCGGGGAGCTGTTTTTT.

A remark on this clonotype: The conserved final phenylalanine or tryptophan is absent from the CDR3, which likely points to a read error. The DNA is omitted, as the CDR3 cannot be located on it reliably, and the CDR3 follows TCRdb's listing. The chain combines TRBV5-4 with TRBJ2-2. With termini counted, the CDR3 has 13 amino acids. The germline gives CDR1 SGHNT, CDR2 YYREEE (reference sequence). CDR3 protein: CASSLEGPGELFS.

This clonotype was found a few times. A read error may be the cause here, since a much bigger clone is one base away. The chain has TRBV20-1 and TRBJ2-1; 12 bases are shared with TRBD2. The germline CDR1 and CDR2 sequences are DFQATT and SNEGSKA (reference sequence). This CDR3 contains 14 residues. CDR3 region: CNASGGAGYNEQFF. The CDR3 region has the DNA TGCAATGCTAGCGGGGGGGCCGGGTACAATGAGCAGTTCTTC.

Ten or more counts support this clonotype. The CDR3 DNA sequence: TGTGCCAGCAGCTCCAGCATACCGGGACACCTTATCTCCTACGAGCAGTACTTC. As protein: CASSSSIPGHLISYEQYF. The chain is built from TRBV11-1 and TRBJ2-7, with D possibly TRBD1 on 6 matching bases. The germline V gene encodes CDR1 SGHAT and CDR2 FQDESV (reference sequence). The CDR3 loop spans 18 amino acids. Trimming took off 4 bases at V and 0 bases at J, with 22 bases between the two ends.

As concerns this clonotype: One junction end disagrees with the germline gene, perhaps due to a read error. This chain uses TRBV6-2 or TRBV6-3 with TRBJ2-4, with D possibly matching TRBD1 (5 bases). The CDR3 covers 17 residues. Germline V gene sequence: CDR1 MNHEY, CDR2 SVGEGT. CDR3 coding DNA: TGTGCCAGCAGTTACGCATTGTCAGGGATGGCCAAAAACATTCAGAACTTC. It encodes CASSYALSGMAKNIQNF.

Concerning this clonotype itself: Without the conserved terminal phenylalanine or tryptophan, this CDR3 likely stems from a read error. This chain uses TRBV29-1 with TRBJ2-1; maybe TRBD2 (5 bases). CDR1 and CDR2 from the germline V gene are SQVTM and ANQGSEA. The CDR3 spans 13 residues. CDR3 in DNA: TGTAGCGTGGAAGTTAGGGCCTACAATGAGCAGTTCTTA. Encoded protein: CSVEVRAYNEQFL.

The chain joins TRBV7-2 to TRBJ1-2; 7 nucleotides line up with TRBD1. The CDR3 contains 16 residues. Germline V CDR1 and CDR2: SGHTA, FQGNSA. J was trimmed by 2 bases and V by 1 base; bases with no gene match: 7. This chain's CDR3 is CASSLGRDRLNYGYTF. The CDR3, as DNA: TGTGCCAGCAGCTTAGGCCGGGACAGACTCAACTATGGCTACACCTTC.

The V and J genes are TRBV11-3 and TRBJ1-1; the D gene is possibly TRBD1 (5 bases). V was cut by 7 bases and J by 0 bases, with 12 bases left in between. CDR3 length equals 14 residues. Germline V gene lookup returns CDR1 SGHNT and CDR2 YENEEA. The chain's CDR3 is CASKAQDMNTEAFF. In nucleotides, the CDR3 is TGTGCCAGCAAGGCCCAGGACATGAACACTGAAGCTTTCTTT. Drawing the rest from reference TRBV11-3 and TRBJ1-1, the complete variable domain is EAGVVQSPRYKIIEKKQPVAFWCNPISGHNTLYWYLQNLGQGPELLIRYENEEAVDDSQLPKDRFSAERLKGVDSTLKIQPAELGDSAVYLCASKAQDMNTEAFFGQGTRLTVV.

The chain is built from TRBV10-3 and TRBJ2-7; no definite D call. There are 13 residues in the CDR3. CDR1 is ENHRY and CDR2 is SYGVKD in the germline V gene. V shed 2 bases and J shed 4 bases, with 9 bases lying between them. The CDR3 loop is CAISELLAYEQYF. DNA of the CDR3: TGTGCCATCAGTGAGCTGTTAGCTTACGAGCAGTACTTC.

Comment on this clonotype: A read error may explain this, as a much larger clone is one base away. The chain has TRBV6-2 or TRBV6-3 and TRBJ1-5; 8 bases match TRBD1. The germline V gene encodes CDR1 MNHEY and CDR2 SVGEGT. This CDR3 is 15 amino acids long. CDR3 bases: TGTGCCAGCAGTTCCCCAGGGGGCAGGGGTCAGCCCCAGCAATTT. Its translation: CASSSPGGRGQPQQF.

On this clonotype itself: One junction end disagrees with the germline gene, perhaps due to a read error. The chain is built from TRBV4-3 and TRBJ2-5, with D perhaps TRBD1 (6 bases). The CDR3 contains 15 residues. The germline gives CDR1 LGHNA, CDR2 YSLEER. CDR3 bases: TGCGCCAGCAGGCGACACCGGGACACACAAGAGACCCAGTATTTC. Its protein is CASRRHRDTQETQYF.

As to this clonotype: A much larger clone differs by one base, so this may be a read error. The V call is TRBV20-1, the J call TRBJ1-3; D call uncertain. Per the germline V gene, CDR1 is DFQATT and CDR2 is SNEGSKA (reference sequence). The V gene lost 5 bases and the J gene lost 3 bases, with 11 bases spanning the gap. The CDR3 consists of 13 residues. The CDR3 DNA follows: TGCAGTGCTTGGACCGTGGGTGGAAACACCATATATTTT. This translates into CSAWTVGGNTIYF.